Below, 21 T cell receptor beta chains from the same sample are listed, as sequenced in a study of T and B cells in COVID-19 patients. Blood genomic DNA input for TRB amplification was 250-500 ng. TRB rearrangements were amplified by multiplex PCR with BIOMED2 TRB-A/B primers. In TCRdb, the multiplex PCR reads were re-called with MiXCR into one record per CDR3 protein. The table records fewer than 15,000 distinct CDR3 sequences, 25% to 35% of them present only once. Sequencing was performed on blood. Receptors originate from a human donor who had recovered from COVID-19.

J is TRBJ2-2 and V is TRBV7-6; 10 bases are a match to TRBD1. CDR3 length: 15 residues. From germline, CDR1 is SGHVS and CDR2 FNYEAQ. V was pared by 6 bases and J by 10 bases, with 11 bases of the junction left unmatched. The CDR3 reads CASRDRTGGTLELFF. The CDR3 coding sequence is TGTGCCAGCAGGGATAGGACAGGGGGGACTTTGGAGCTGTTTTTT.

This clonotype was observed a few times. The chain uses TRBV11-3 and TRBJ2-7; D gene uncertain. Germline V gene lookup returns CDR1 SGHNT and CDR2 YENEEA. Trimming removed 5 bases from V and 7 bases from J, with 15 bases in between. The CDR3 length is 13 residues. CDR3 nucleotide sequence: TGTGCCAGCAGCCACAACCCCCCTAGTGAGCAGTACGTC. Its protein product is CASSHNPPSEQYV.

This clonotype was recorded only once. CDR3 bases: TGTGCCACCAGAAGGGTCGAAGAGCAGTACGTC. Protein: CATRRVEEQYV. The rearrangement joins TRBV6-1 to TRBJ2-7; D call uncertain. CDR1 and CDR2 from the germline V gene are MNHNS and SASEGT. V lost 10 bases and J 7 bases, leaving 14 bases between the germline ends. The CDR3 is 11 residues long.

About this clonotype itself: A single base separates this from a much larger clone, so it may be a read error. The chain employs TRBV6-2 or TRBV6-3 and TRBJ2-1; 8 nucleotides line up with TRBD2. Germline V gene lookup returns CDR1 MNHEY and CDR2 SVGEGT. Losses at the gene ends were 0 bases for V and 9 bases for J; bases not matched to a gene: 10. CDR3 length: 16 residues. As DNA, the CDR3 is TGTGCCAGCAGTTACTCGACGGGACTAGAGGGAGCTGAGCAGTTCTTC. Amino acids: CASSYSTGLEGAEQFF.

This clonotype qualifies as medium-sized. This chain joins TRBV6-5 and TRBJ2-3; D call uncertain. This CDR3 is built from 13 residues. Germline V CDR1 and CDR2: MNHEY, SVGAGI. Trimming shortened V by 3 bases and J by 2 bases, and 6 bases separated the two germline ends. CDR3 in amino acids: CASSYRFTDTQYF. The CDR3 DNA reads TGTGCCAGCAGTTATCGGTTCACAGATACGCAGTATTTT.

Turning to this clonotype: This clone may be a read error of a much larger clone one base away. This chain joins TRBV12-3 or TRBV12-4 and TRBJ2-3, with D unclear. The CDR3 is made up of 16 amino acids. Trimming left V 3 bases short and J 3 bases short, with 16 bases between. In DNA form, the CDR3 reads TGTGCCAGCAGTTTCGCCTCTCACCGGGTGACAGATACGCAGTATTTT. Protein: CASSFASHRVTDTQYF.

CDR3 sequence reads: CASSPGGQLHGYTF. CDR3 DNA sequence: TGTGCCAGCAGTCCAGGTGGACAGCTACATGGCTACACCTTC. This chain links TRBV7-6 with TRBJ1-2, with D possibly being TRBD1 (6 bases). This CDR3 region has 14 residues. Germline V gene sequence: CDR1 SGHVS, CDR2 FNYEAQ. Trimming removed 6 bases at V and 6 bases at J, with 17 bases between.

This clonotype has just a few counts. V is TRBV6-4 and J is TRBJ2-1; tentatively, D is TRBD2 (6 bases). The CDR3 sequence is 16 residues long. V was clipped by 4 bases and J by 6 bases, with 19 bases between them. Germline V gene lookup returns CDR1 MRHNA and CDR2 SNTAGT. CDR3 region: CASSAFSGRIFNEQFF. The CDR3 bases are TGTGCCAGCAGTGCCTTCAGCGGGCGCATTTTCAATGAGCAGTTCTTC.

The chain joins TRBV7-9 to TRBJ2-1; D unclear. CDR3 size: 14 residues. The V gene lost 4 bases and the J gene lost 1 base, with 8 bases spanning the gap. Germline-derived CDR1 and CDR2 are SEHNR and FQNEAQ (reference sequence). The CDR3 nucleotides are TGTGCCAGCAGCTCGACGGAGTCCTACAATGAGCAGTTCTTC. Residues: CASSSTESYNEQFF.

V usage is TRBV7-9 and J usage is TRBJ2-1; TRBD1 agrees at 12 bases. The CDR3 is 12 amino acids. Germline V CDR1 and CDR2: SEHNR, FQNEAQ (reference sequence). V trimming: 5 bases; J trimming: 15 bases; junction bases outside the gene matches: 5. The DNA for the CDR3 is TGTGCCAGCAGCGCAGGGACAGGGGGCCCGTTCTTC. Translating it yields CASSAGTGGPFF.

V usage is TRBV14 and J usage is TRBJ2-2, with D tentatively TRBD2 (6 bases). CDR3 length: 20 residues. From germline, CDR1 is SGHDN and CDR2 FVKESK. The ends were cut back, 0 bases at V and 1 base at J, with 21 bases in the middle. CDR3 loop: CASSQDYEGLTSKNTGELFF. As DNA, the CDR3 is TGTGCCAGCAGCCAAGATTACGAGGGACTCACCTCTAAGAACACCGGGGAGCTGTTTTTT.

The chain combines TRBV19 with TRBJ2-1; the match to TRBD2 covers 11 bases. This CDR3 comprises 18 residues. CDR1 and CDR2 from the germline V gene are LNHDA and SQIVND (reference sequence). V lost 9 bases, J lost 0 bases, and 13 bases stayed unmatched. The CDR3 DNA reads TGTGCCAGCGGGGGAGTAGCGGGAGGGTGCAGCTCCTACAATGAGCAGTTCTTC. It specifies CASGGVAGGCSSYNEQFF. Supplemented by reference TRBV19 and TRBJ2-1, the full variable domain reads DGGITQSPKYLFRKEGQNVTLSCEQNLNHDAMYWYRQDPGQGLRLIYYSQIVNDFQKGDIAEGYSVSREKKESFPLTVTSAQKNPTAFYLCASGGVAGGCSSYNEQFFGPGTRLTVL.

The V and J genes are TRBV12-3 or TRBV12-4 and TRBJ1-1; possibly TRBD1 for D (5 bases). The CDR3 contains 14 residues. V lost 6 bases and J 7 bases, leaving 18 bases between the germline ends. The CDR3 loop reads CASSPTGPADEAFF. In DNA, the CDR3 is TGTGCCAGCAGCCCCACAGGTCCCGCTGATGAAGCTTTCTTT.

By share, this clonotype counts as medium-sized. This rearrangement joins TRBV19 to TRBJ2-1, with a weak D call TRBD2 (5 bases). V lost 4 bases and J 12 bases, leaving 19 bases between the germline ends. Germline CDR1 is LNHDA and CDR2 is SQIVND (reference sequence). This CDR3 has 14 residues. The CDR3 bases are TGTGCCAGTAGTACCCCTCCGCCTAGCCAATGGCAGTTCTTC. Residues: CASSTPPPSQWQFF.

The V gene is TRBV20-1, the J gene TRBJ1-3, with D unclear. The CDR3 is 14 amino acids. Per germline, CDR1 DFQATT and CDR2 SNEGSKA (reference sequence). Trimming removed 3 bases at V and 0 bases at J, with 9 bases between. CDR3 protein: CSASQGSSGNTIYF. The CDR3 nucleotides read TGCAGTGCTAGCCAAGGGTCCTCTGGAAACACCATATATTTT.

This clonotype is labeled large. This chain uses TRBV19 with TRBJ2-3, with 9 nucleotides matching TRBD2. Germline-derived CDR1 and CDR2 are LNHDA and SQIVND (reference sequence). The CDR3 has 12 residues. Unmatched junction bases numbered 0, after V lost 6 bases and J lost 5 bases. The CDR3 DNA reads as TGTGCCAGTAGACTAGCGGGAGATACGCAGTATTTT. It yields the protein CASRLAGDTQYF.

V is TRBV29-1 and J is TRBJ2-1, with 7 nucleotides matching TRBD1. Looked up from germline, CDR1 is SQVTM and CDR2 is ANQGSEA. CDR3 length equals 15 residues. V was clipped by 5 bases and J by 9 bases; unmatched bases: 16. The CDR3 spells CSVPGEQGSHPEQFF. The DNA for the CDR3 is TGCAGCGTTCCTGGGGAACAGGGGTCACATCCTGAGCAGTTCTTC.

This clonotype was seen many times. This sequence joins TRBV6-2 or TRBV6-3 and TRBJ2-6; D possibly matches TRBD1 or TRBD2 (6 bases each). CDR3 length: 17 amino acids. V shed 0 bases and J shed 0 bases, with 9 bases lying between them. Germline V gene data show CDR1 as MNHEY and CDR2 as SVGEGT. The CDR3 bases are TGTGCCAGCAGTTACTCGGGGGGCGGCTCTGGGGCCAACGTCCTGACTTTC. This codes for CASSYSGGGSGANVLTF.

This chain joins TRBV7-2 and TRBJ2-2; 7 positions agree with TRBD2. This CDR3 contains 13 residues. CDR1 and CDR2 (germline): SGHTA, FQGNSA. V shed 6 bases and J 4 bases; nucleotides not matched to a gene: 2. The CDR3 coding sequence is TGTGCCAGCAGAGGGGAGGGCACCGGGGAGCTGTTTTTT. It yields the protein CASRGEGTGELFF.

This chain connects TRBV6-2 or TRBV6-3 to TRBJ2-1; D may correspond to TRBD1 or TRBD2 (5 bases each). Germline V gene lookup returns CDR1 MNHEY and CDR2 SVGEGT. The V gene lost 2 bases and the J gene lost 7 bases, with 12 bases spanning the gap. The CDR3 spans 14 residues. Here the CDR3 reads CASSYQGGRNEQFF. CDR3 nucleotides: TGTGCCAGCAGTTACCAGGGTGGGAGAAATGAGCAGTTCTTC.

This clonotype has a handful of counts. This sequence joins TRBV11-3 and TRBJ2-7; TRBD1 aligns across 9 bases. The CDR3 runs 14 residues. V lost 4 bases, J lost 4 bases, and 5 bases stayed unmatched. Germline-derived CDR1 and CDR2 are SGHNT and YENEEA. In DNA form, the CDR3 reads TGTGCCAGCAGCTCGGACAGGGGTTTGTACGAGCAGTACTTC. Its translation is CASSSDRGLYEQYF.